Described below is a single T cell receptor beta chain sequence and its context. This entry is derived from a study of CD8 T cells in Susac syndrome. CDR1 MNHEY and CDR2 SMNVEV come from the germline V gene (reference sequence). The CDR3 runs 19 residues. J gave up 0 bases and V 7 bases, and 15 bases lay outside the gene matches. CD8+ and CD4+ blood T cells underwent TCR beta sequencing. Isolation of CD8+ and CD4+ T cells was performed negatively, whereas enrichment of TEMRA cells was done by FACS. A quantity of about 0.45 to 1 ug RNA underwent reverse transcription using random hexamers. MiXCR, run by TCRdb on the immunoSEQ multiplex PCR reads, gives a single entry per CDR3 protein. The sample carries over 150,000 distinct CDR3 sequences, 85% to 95% recorded once.

This sequence originates from a human donor with multiple sclerosis. V usage is TRBV27 and J usage is TRBJ1-6; 7 bases align to TRBD1. Sequencing was performed on CD4+ T cells from PBMCs. The chain's CDR3 is CASIHRDSGSSSYNSPLHF. The CDR3 DNA follows: TGTGCCAGCATACACCGGGACAGTGGCTCTAGCTCCTATAATTCACCCCTCCACTTT.